This TCR beta chain was identified in a study of T cells in Graves' hyperthyroidism and ophthalmopathy (dated by TCRdb to between 2017 and 2020). Regarding the complete study: Peripheral blood was collected at initial diagnosis, before any treatment. The 75 to 100 discovery patients were divided at random into training and test sets in a 7:3 ratio. The paper reports TCR Vbeta CDR3 sequencing of 140 or so peripheral blood samples: 40 to 45 ophthalmopathy, 70 to 85 hyperthyroidism and 17 progressor patients. An independent validation cohort of under 20 hyperthyroidism patients and about 16 patients who later progressed to ophthalmopathy tested prospective prediction of ophthalmopathy. TCR V-J signatures able to tell the groups apart were searched for in a discovery cohort of around 95 patients, of whom about 40 had Graves' ophthalmopathy and about 55 had stable Graves' hyperthyroidism. The study also compared thyroid tissue and blood T-cell repertoires from about 6 Graves' hyperthyroidism patients. After sampling, hyperthyroidism patients received methimazole starting at 30 mg daily, and ophthalmopathy patients received high-dose intravenous methylprednisolone. Summary of the overall study and its limitations: Most expanded thyroid clonotypes (frequency above 0.001) were also found in blood, which suggests that blood repertoires may mirror thyroid immune responses. A 13 V-J signature model separated ophthalmopathy from stable hyperthyroidism, with just over 85% sensitivity and 81% to 82% specificity in cross-validation and 80%/75% in testing. No statistical method was used to set the sample size in advance, and investigators knew the group allocation. In validation, the model predicted progression to ophthalmopathy with approximately 69% sensitivity and around 72% specificity, a median of roughly seven months before onset.

TCR beta CDR3 regions were amplified from RNA transcripts. A first-round RT-PCR of the TCR CDR3 used the HTBI primer set with the Qiagen OneStep RT-PCR kit. Libraries were constructed in a second round of multiplex PCR, after which size selection and purification were carried out. Paired-end sequencing of the libraries was performed with 100 bp reads on an Illumina HiSeq2000. As for the authors' bioinformatics: SOAPnuke was used to process the raw data, throwing out any read that contained adapters or uncalled bases, had a mean Phred below 15, or lacked an exact constant-primer or identifier match. High-quality paired reads were merged with COPE v1.2.5, and unique nucleotide sequences were defined as clonotypes. MiTCR v1.1 was used to align clonotypes to the IMGT TRBV, TRBD and TRBJ reference segments. The analysis was restricted to V-J combinations with a frequency above 0.0001, which together covered 99% to 99.2% of the repertoires. A TCS score was defined as the ratio of F50 (clonal expansion) to E x V (chaos), with BLOSUM62-based TCRdist applied between CDR3 peptides within each V-J. Welch's t-statistics and random forest reduced around 520 V-J features to roughly 13, which were used in a naive Bayes classifier (R e1071). The public reads were reanalyzed by TCRdb: fastp trimming at Q25, MiXCR alignment, in-frame beta chains only. Entries that share a CDR3 protein sequence are merged under the most common genes and DNA. It is TCRdb's table, rather than the study itself, that gives the V and J calls and clone size. For this sample there are 300,000 to 400,000 distinct CDR3 sequences; around 15% appear just once. The ten biggest clones cover about 20% of the sample.

For this clonotype: The antigen this receptor binds is unknown. A read error may be the cause here, since a much bigger clone is one base away.

In the ophthalmopathy patients, disease was moderately to severely active, with a Clinical Activity Score of 3 or more, a NOSPECS grade of 4 or more, and a duration of less than 3 months. Any patient with an uncontrolled infection, another autoimmune disease, pregnancy or lactation was excluded. Clinical symptoms, serum thyroxine and TRAb, thyroid ultrasound, and orbital computed tomography formed the basis for the diagnoses. Ficoll-Paque density gradient centrifugation was used to isolate PBMCs from about 10 ml of fresh peripheral blood. Trizol reagent was used to extract total RNA, and RNA quality was then checked on an Agilent 2100 Bioanalyzer. The sample taken for sequencing was blood. This TCR derives from a woman in her twenties or thirties with Graves' ophthalmopathy.

The CDR3 in this case is CSALVTPGLVYEQYF. Read as DNA, the sequence is TGCAGTGCCTTAGTAACACCGGGACTAGTGTATGAGCAGTACTTC. The chain joins TRBV20-1 to TRBJ2-7; 8 central bases correspond to TRBD2. The CDR3 starts with the cysteine, ends with the phenylalanine, and has 15 residues. Of the read, only the CDR3 DNA is kept; its 45 bases are in frame from base 1. V lost 6 bases and J lost 7 bases, and the count of bases not matched to a germline gene is 17. The germline V gene (reference sequence) gives CDR1 as DFQATT and CDR2 as SNEGSKA.